The present T cell receptor (beta chain) was sequenced within a study of blood T cell repertoires in COVID-19 (dated by TCRdb to 2019 to 2021). Regarding the complete study: Samples from collaborators originated in the United States, Italy and Spain and spanned both the acute and convalescent phases of COVID-19. Where available, HLA class I and class II types were obtained from metadata supplied by the sample provider rather than from assay-based typing. Nearly every sample came with metadata listing a de-identified subject ID, COVID-19 status, age in years and sex. The prospective study material was composed of cDNA or gDNA derived from T cells, B-cell-depleted T cells, or PBMCs. The repertoires were made available in a free public database intended to serve as a resource for research on the immune response to SARS-CoV-2. The samples were drawn from two sources: the first 160 participants of the ongoing ImmuneRACE study, and some 1,300 subjects contributed by 6 global collaborators. Deeply sampled blood TCRbeta repertoires from subjects exposed to, actively infected with, or recovered from COVID-19 were included in the dataset.

One collaborating source in Seattle enrolled patients while the patients were actively infected and followed the patients over time throughout the course of disease. Each collaborating institution followed its own protocols to collect whole blood in K2EDTA tubes. For TCRbeta analysis, collaborators shipped samples in one of three forms: frozen whole blood, isolated PBMCs, or DNA extracted from either of those sample types. Ten or more counts support this clone. No cognate antigen has been identified for it. No quality values exist for individual bases; no much larger clone is one base distant. Study-level results and caveats: The amount of clinical and demographic metadata varied by source and participant and was provided uncurated.

The immunoSEQ Assay, a bias-controlled multiplex PCR, was used to amplify TCRbeta CDR3 regions from genomic DNA. As for how the authors treated the data: The number of nucleated cells in each sample was estimated from the amplification of reference gene primers within the assay. To quantify the absolute abundance of each unique TCRbeta CDR3 rearrangement, sequence reads were collapsed and filtered. For each sample, productive Simpson clonality was calculated as the square root of Simpson's diversity index across productive rearrangements. This immuneACCESS table, as held by TCRdb, lists in-frame sequences with V and J called but not all clones. Of the missing ones, under half trace to an unresolved V gene in checked studies; the others have no known cause. That table furnishes V, J and clone size, whereas the DNA furnished D and trimming. This sample gives under 300,000 clones in total; 80% to 90% of them show up just once. The ten largest make up approximately 14% of the sample.

V lost 7 bases and J lost 8 bases; the stretch between them is 14 bases long. The cysteine opens and the phenylalanine closes a CDR3 of 12 amino acids. The only DNA kept is the CDR3, 36 bases in frame from the first base. This receptor was taken from a woman in her 70s with COVID-19, enrolled during active disease. The sample comprised peripheral blood. The receptor chain draws on TRBV12-3 or TRBV12-4 and TRBJ1-2, and TRBD1 may be the D gene, going by 6 matching bases. The CDR3: CASTSGGGGYTF. The nucleotide sequence is TGTGCCAGCACCTCGGGGGGGGGCGGCTACACCTTC.